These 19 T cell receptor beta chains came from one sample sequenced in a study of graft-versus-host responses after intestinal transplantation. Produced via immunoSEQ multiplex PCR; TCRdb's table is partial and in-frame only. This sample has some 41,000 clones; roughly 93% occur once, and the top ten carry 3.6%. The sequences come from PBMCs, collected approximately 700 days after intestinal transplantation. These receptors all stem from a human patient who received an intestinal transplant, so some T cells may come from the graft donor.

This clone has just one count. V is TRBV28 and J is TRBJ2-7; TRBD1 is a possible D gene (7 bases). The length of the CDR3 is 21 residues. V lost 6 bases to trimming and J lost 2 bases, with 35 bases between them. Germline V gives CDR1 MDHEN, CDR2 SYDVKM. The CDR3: CASRTDRRGGRGTQGTYEQYF. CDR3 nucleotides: TGTGCCAGCAGAACGGACAGGAGAGGGGGGAGAGGGACACAGGGGACCTACGAGCAGTACTTC.

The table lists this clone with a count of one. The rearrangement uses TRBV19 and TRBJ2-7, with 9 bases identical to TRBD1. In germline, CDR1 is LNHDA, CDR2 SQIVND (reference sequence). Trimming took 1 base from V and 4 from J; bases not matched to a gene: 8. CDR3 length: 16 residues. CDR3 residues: CASSIVYRDRAYEQYF. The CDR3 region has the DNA TGTGCCAGTAGTATAGTCTACCGGGACAGGGCTTACGAGCAGTACTTC.

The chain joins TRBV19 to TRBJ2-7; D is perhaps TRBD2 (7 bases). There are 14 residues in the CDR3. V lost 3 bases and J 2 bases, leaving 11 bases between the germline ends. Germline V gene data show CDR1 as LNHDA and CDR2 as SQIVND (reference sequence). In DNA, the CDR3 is TGTGCCAGTAGTATCGGAGGGGGGGCCTACGAGCAGTACTTC. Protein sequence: CASSIGGGAYEQYF.

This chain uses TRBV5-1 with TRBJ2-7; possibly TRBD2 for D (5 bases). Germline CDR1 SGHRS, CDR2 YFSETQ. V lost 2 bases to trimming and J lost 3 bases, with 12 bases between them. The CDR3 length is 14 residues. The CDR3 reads CASSLVGDHYEQYF. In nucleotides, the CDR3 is TGCGCCAGCAGCTTAGTCGGGGATCACTACGAGCAGTACTTC.

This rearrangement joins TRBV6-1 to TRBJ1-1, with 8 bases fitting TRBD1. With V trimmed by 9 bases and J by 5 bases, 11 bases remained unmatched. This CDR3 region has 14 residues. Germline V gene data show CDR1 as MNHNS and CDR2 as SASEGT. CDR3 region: CASSEDRGGTEAFF. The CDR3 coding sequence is TGTGCCAGTTCAGAAGACAGGGGTGGAACTGAAGCTTTCTTT.

CDR3 nucleotide sequence: TGCGCCAGCAGCGGGGGACAAAATGAAGCTAACTATGGCTACACCTTC. The encoded protein is CASSGGQNEANYGYTF. The J gene is TRBJ1-2, the V gene TRBV5-1; D is perhaps TRBD1 (6 bases). Trimming took off 4 bases at V and 0 bases at J, with 16 bases between the two ends. Germline CDR1 and CDR2: SGHRS and YFSETQ. The CDR3 totals 16 residues.

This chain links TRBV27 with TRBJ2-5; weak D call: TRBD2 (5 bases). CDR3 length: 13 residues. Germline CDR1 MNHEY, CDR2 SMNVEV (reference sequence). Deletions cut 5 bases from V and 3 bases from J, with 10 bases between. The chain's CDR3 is CASSGGGKETQYF. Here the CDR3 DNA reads TGTGCCAGCAGTGGAGGCGGCAAAGAGACCCAGTACTTC.

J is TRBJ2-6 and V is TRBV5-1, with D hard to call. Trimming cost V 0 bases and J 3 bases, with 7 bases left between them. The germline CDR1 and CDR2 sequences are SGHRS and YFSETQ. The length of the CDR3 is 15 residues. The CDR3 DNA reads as TGCGCCAGCAGCTTGGCAGAAAGTGGGGCCAACGTCCTGACTTTC. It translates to CASSLAESGANVLTF. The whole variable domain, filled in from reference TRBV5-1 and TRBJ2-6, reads KAGVTQTPRYLIKTRGQQVTLSCSPISGHRSVSWYQQTPGQGLQFLFEYFSETQRNKGNFPGRFSGRQFSNSRSEMNVSTLELGDSALYLCASSLAESGANVLTFGAGSRLTVL.

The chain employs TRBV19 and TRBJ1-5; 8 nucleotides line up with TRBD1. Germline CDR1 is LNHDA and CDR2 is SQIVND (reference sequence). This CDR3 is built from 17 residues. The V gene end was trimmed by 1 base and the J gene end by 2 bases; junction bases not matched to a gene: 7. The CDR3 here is CASSIGAGGEGNQPQHF. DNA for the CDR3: TGTGCCAGTAGTATAGGGGCAGGGGGCGAGGGCAATCAGCCCCAGCATTTT.

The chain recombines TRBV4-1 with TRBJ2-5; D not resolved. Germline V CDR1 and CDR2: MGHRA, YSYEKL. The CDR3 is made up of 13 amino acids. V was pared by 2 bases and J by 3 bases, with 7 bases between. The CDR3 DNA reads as TGCGCCAGCAGCCAATTCTTTAAAGAGACCCAGTACTTC. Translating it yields CASSQFFKETQYF.

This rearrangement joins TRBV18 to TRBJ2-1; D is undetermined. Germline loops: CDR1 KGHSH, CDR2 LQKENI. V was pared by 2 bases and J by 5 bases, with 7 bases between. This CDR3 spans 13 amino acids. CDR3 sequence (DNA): TGTGCCAGCTCACCAATTCTCGACAATGAGCAGTTCTTC. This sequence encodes CASSPILDNEQFF.

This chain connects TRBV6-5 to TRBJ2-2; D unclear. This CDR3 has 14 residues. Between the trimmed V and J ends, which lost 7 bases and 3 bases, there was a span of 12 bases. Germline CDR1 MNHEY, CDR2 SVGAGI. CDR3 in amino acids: CASTAVTDTGELFF. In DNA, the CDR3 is TGTGCCAGCACCGCGGTCACGGACACCGGGGAGCTGTTTTTT.

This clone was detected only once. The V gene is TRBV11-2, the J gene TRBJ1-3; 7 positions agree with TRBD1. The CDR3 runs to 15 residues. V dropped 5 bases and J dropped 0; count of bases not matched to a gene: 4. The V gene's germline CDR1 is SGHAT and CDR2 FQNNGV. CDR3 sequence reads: CASSLDRDSGNTIYF. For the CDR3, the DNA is TGTGCCAGCAGCCTCGACAGGGACTCTGGAAACACCATATATTTT. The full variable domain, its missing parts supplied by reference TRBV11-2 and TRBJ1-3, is EAGVAQSPRYKIIEKRQSVAFWCNPISGHATLYWYQQILGQGPKLLIQFQNNGVVDDSQLPKDRFSAERLKGVDSTLKIQPAKLEDSAVYLCASSLDRDSGNTIYFGEGSWLTVV.

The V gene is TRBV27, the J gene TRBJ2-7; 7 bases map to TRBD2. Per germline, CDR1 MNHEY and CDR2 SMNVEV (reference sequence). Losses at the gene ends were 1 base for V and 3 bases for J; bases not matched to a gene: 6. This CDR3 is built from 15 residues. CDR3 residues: CASSLWRGEGYEQYF. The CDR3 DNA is TGTGCCAGCAGTTTATGGAGAGGGGAGGGCTACGAGCAGTACTTC.

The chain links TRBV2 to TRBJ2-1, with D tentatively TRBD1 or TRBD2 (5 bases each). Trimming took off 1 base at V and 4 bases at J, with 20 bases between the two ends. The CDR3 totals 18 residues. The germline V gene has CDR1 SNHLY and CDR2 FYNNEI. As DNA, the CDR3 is TGTGCCAGCAGTGAAGTCAGGGCCACAGCGGTGATATACAATGAGCAGTTCTTC. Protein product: CASSEVRATAVIYNEQFF.

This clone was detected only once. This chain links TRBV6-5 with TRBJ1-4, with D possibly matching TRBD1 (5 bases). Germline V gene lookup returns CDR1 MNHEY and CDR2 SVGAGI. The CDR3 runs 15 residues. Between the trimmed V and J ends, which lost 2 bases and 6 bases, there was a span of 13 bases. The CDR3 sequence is CASSYMSAGDEKLFF. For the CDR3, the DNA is TGTGCCAGCAGTTACATGTCGGCGGGGGATGAAAAACTGTTTTTT.

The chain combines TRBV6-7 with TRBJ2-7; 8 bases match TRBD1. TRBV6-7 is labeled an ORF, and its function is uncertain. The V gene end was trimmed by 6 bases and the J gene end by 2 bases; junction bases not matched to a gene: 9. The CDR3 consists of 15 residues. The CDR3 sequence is CASRTTQGAAYEQYF. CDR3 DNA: TGTGCCAGCAGAACTACCCAGGGGGCAGCCTACGAGCAGTACTTC.

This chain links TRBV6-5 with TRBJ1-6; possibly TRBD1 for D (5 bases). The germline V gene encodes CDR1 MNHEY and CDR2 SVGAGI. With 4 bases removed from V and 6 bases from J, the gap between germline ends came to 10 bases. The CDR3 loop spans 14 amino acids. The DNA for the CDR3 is TGTGCCAGCAGTTGGGGGTCTATTAATTCACCCCTCCACTTT. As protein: CASSWGSINSPLHF.

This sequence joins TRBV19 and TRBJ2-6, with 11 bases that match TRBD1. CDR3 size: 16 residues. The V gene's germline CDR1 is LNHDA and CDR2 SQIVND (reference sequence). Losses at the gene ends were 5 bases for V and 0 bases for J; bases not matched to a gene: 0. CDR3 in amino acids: CASSGTGGSGANVLTF. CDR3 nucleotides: TGTGCCAGTAGTGGGACAGGGGGCTCTGGGGCCAACGTCCTGACTTTC.